This TCR beta chain stems from a study of shared clonotypes between healthy human individuals. Study findings and constraints: Sequencing of the sorted subsets was shown by rarefaction to be incomplete despite large depth. Non-shared clonotypes displayed generation probabilities falling below those of clonotypes present in all four donors.

This clone was found once. Antigen specificity is unknown. Only in-frame clones appear in the TCRdb table, and some are missing; sequencing was by immunoSEQ multiplex PCR. The top ten clones hold 0.9% to 1.3% of a sample with millions of clones, roughly 95% of them seen once. Germline V gives CDR1 GTSNPN, CDR2 SVGIG (reference sequence). V shed 5 bases and J 5 bases; nucleotides not matched to a gene: 6. The CDR3 is made up of 13 amino acids. CD45RO-negative cells were positively selected for CCR7, leaving out terminally differentiated effector memory CD45RA+ cells. The material sequenced was naive CD8+ T cells sorted from blood. This sequence originates from a man younger than 35 in good health. The chain is built from TRBV30 and TRBJ1-1; 9 nucleotides match TRBD1. CDR3 nucleotides: TGTGCCTGGGATACAGGGGGCCGTACTGAAGCTTTCTTT. As protein: CAWDTGGRTEAFF.